Sequencing of this T cell receptor beta chain was carried out in a study of beta chain features in type 1 diabetes. Study-wide context: No patient-donor differences in age, gender, total cells or subset yield. Examined across all samples were almost 110 million sorted cells. Whole-study findings and limits: The study found that naive, central memory and Treg TCRB repertoires appeared more similar in patients than in healthy donors.

The CDR3 consists of 14 residues. This clone was counted a few times. Its antigen is currently unknown. What was sequenced were expressed TCRB transcripts, since all of the isolated RNA had been reverse transcribed. Sequenced by immunoSEQ multiplex PCR; TCRdb stores in-frame clones only, minus some. The table shows 850,000 to 900,000 clones, with 15% to 20% occurring only once. The TCR comes from a young woman in good health. What was sequenced was naive CD4+ T cells from blood. The rearrangement uses TRBV21-1 and TRBJ2-7; the table's D gene call, TRBD2, was not cross checked with the DNA. TRBV21-1 is noted as a pseudogene. As DNA, the CDR3 is TGTGCCAGCAGCAAAGCTGAGTCCTCCTACGAGCAGTACTTC. It yields the protein CASSKAESSYEQYF.